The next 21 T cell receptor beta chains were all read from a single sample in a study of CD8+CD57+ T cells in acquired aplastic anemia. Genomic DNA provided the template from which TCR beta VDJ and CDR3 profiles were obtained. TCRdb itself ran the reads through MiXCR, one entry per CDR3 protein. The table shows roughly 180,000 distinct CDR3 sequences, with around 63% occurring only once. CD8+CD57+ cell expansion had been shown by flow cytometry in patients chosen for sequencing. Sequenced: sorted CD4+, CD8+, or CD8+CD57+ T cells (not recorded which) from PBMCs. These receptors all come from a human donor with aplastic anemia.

As DNA, the CDR3 is TGTGCCATCAGTGTAGGTATTGGGACTGAAGCTTTCTTT. Residues: CAISVGIGTEAFF. This sequence joins TRBV10-3 and TRBJ1-1, with no clear D. Trimming shortened V by 4 bases and J by 5 bases, and 11 bases separated the two germline ends. The V gene's germline CDR1 is ENHRY and CDR2 SYGVKD. The CDR3 runs to 13 residues.

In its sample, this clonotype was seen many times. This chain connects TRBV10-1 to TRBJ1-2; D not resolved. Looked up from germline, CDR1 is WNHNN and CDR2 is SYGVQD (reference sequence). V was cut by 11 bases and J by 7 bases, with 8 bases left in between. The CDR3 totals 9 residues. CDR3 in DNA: TGCGCCGGAGGGAGTGGCTACACCTTC. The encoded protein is CAGGSGYTF.

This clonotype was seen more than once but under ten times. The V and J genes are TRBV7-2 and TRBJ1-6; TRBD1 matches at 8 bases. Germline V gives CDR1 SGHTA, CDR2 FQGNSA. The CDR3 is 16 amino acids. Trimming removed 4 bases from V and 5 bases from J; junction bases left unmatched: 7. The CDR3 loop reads CASSYPAGQDNSPLHF. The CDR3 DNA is TGTGCCAGCAGCTACCCAGCGGGACAGGATAATTCACCCCTCCACTTT.

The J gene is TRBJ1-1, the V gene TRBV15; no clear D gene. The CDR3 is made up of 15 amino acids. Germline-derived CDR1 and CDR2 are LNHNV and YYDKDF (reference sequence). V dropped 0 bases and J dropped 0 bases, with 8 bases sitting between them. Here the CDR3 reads CATSRDVRLNTEAFF. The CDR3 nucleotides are TGTGCCACCAGCAGAGATGTACGGCTGAACACTGAAGCTTTCTTT.

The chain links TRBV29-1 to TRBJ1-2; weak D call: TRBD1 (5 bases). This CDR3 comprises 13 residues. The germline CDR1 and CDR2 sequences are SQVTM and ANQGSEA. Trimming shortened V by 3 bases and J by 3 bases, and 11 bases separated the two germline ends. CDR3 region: CSVEGEGYYGYTF. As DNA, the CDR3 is TGCAGCGTTGAGGGAGAGGGGTACTATGGCTACACCTTC. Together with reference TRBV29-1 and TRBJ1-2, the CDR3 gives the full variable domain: SAVISQKPSRDICQRGTSLTIQCQVDSQVTMMFWYRQQPGQSLTLIATANQGSEATYESGFVIDKFPISRPNLTFSTLTVSNMSPEDSSIYLCSVEGEGYYGYTFGSGTRLTVV.

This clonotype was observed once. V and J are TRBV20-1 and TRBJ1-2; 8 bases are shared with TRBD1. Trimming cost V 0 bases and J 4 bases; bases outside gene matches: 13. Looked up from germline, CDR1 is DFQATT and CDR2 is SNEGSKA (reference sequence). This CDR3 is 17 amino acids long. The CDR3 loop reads CSARDDVGQGARYGYTF. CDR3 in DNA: TGCAGTGCTAGAGATGATGTAGGACAGGGAGCCCGCTATGGCTACACCTTC.

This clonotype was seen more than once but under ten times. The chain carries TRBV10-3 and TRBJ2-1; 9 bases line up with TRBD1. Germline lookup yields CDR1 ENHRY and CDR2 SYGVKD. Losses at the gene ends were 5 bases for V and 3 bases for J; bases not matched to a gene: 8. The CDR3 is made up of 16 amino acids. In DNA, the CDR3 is TGTGCCATCAGTCCACAAGGGACAGGGAACTACAATGAGCAGTTCTTC. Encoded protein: CAISPQGTGNYNEQFF.

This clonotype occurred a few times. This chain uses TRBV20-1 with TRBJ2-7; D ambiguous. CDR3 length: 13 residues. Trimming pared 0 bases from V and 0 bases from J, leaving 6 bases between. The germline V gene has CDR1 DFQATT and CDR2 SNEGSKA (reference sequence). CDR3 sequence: CSAREGYSYEQYF. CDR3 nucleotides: TGCAGTGCTAGAGAGGGTTACTCCTACGAGCAGTACTTC.

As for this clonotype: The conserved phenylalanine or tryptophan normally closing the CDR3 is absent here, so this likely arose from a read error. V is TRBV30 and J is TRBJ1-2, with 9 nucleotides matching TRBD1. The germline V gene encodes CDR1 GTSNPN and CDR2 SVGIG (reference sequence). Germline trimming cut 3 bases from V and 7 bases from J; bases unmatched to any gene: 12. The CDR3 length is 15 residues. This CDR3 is CAWRVWTGEFGGYTL. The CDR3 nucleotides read TGTGCCTGGAGAGTTTGGACAGGGGAATTCGGTGGCTACACCCTC.

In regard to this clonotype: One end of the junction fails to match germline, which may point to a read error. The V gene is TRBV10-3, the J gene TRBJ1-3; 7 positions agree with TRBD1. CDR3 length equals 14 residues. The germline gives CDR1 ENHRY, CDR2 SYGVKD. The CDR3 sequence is CATSGGGAGNTIYF. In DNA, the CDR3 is TGTGCCACCAGTGGAGGGGGCGCTGGAAACACCATATATTTT.

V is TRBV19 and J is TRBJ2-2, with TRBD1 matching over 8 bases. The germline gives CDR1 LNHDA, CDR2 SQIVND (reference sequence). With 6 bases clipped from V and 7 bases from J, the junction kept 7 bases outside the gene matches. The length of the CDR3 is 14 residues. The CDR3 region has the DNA TGTGCCAGTAGCACCGGGACAGGATTCGGGGAGCTGTTTTTT. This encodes CASSTGTGFGELFF.

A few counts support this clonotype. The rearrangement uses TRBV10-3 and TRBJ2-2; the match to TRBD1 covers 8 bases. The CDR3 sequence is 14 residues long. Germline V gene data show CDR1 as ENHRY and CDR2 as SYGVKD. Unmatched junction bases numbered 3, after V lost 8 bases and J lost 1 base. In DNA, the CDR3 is TGTGCCATCTCCGGGACAGGGAACACCGGGGAGCTGTTTTTT. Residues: CAISGTGNTGELFF.

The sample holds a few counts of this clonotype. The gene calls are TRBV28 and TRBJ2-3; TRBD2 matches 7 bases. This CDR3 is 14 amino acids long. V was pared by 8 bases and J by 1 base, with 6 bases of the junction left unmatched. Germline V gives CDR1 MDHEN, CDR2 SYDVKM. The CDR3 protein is CASGAGDRTDTQYF. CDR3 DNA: TGTGCCAGCGGGGCGGGGGACCGCACAGATACGCAGTATTTT.

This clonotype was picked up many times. The CDR3 DNA sequence: TGCAGTGCTAGAGCCGGCCTTGGGTACGAGCAGTACTTC. Translating it yields CSARAGLGYEQYF. The rearrangement links TRBV20-1 to TRBJ2-7; D gene uncertain. The germline V gene has CDR1 DFQATT and CDR2 SNEGSKA (reference sequence). Trimming left V 1 base short and J 4 bases short, with 11 bases between. The CDR3 extends over 13 amino acids.

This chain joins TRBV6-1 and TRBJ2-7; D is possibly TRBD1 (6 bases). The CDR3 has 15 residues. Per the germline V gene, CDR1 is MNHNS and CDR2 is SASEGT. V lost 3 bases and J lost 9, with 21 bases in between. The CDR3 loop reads CASSEMGHGSEGQYF. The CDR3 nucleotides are TGTGCCAGCAGTGAGATGGGACACGGGTCCGAGGGGCAGTACTTC.

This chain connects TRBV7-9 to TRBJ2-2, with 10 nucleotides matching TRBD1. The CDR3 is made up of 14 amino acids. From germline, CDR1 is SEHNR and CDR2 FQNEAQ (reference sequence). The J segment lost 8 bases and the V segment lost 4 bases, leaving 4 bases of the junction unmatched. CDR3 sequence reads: CASSSGQGPGELFF. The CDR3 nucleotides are TGTGCCAGCAGCTCGGGACAGGGGCCTGGGGAGCTGTTTTTT.

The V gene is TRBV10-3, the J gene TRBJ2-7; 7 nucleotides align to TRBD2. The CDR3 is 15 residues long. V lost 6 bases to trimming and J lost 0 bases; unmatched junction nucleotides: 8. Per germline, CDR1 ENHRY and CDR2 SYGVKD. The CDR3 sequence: CAISGIRGDSYEQYF. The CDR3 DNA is TGTGCCATCAGCGGAATTCGGGGGGACTCCTACGAGCAGTACTTC.

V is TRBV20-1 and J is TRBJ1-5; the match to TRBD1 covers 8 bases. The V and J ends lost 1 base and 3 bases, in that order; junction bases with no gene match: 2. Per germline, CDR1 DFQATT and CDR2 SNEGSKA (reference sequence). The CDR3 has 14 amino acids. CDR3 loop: CSARAGGSNQPQHF. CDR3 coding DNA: TGCAGTGCTAGAGCAGGGGGCTCCAATCAGCCCCAGCATTTT.

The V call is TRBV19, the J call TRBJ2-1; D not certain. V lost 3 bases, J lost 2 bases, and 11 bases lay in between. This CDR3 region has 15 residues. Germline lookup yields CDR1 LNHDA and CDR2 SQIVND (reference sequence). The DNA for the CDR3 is TGTGCCAGTAGTATTAGCCTAAATCCCTACAATGAGCAGTTCTTC. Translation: CASSISLNPYNEQFF.

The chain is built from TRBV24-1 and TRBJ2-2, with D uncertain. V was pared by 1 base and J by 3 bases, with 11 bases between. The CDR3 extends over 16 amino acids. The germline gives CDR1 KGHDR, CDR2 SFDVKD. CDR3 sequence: CATSDLGESDTGELFF. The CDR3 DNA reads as TGTGCCACCAGTGATTTAGGCGAAAGTGACACCGGGGAGCTGTTTTTT.

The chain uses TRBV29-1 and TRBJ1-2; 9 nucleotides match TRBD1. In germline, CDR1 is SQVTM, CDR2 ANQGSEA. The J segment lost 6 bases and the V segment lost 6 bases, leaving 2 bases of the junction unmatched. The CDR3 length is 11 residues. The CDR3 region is CSVWTGDGYTF. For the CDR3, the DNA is TGCAGCGTGTGGACAGGGGATGGCTACACCTTC.